The rows below give T cell receptor beta chains drawn from one sample of a study of cytomegalovirus exposure and HLA in healthy donors. The table came from immunoSEQ multiplex PCR; TCRdb's copy has only in-frame clones and leaves some out. The sample lists approximately 170,000 clones, 81% occurring once. Specimen: PBMCs. The receptor set was obtained from a man aged 50 to 60 in good health and CMV-seropositive. Each CDR3 is given with its conserved first and last residue. A D gene is named only where the DNA matches it firmly. Clone size is shown for a subset of rows, as once, few, many or a class of expanded clone.

clone_size,d_call,v_call,j_call,cdr3_nt,cdr3_aa
NA,NA,TRBV7-2,TRBJ2-7,TGTGCCAGCAGCGGAGTTCAGTTGTACGAGCAGTACTTC,CASSGVQLYEQYF
NA,TRBD1,TRBV5-1,TRBJ1-4,TGCGCCAGCAGCTCCCCTACTGGGACAGGGGTGGAAAAACTGTTTTTT,CASSSPTGTGVEKLFF
NA,NA,TRBV6-1,TRBJ1-4,TGTGCCAGCAGTGAACCGGGCTCGGGGAATGAAAAACTGTTTTTT,CASSEPGSGNEKLFF
few,TRBD2,TRBV11-2,TRBJ2-3,TGTGCCAGCAGCTTCCTAGCGGGAGGGCCAGATACGCAGTATTTT,CASSFLAGGPDTQYF
NA,NA,TRBV7-9,TRBJ1-2,TGTGCCAGCAGCTTAGGGTCAGATGGCTACACCTTC,CASSLGSDGYTF
NA,TRBD2,TRBV5-4,TRBJ2-5,TGTGCCAGCAGCTTCCCTAGCGGCCAAGAGACCCAGTACTTC,CASSFPSGQETQYF
once,TRBD2,TRBV7-8,TRBJ2-7,TGTGCCAGCAGCCCTCTCGGGGGGAGGCGGAACGAGCAGTACTTC,CASSPLGGRRNEQYF
NA,NA,TRBV30,TRBJ2-2,TGTGCCTGGAGTTGGGGCTCGGACACCGGGGAGCTGTTTTTT,CAWSWGSDTGELFF
once,NA,TRBV7-8,TRBJ2-7,TGTGCCAGCAGCTCGGGGTACTACGAGCAGTACTTC,CASSSGYYEQYF
NA,TRBD1,TRBV15,TRBJ1-2,TGTGCCACCAGCCCCCAAGGGGGCTTGCACTATGGCTACACCTTC,CATSPQGGLHYGYTF
NA,NA,TRBV5-1,TRBJ2-2,TGCGCCAGCAGCTTGGCAGTTCAGGGTTCGTCCGGGGAGCTGTTTTTT,CASSLAVQGSSGELFF
NA,NA,TRBV5-6,TRBJ1-2,TGTGCCAGCAGTCTTGGACTTACCCCGTTTGACTATGGCTACACCTTC,CASSLGLTPFDYGYTF
NA,TRBD1,TRBV29-1,TRBJ2-4,TGCAGCCCCGACAGGGAAACCAAAAACATTCAGTACTTC,CSPDRETKNIQYF
NA,TRBD2,TRBV5-6,TRBJ2-7,TGTGCCAGCAGCTTGCCAGGCGGGGGGTACGAGCAGTACTTC,CASSLPGGGYEQYF
once,TRBD1,TRBV5-6,TRBJ1-3,TGTGCCAGCAGCCAGACAGGGGTCTCGGCTGGAAACACCATATATTTT,CASSQTGVSAGNTIYF
NA,NA,TRBV4-3,TRBJ2-2,TGCGCCAGCAGCCCAAGGGGTGGGGACACCGGGGAGCTGTTTTTT,CASSPRGGDTGELFF
NA,TRBD2,TRBV7-2,TRBJ2-3,TGTGCCAGCAGCTTAAGGACTAGCGGGAGCACAGATACGCAGTATTTT,CASSLRTSGSTDTQYF
once,TRBD1,TRBV28,TRBJ1-4,TGTGCCAGCAGACAACCCCGGACAGGGACTGCAACTAATGAAAAACTGTTTTTT,CASRQPRTGTATNEKLFF
NA,TRBD2,TRBV12-5,TRBJ2-1,TGTGCTAGTGGTTTGGCGGGACTACCTCGGGGCAATGAGCAGTTCTTC,CASGLAGLPRGNEQFF
few,TRBD2,TRBV5-1,TRBJ2-3,TGCGCCAGCCAACCGGAGGGAGGGCCCGGCACAGATACGCAGTATTTT,CASQPEGGPGTDTQYF
few,TRBD1,TRBV14,TRBJ2-1,TGTGCCAGCAGCCAATTGGCAGGGGGCTCCTACAATGAGCAGTTCTTC,CASSQLAGGSYNEQFF
NA,TRBD1,TRBV15,TRBJ2-5,TGTGCCACCAGCAGAGACTCCGTGGACAGGGGGTACCAAGAGACCCAGTACTTC,CATSRDSVDRGYQETQYF
NA,NA,TRBV5-4,TRBJ2-5,TGTGCCAGCAGTCACAGAAACCAAGAGACCCAGTACTTC,CASSHRNQETQYF
NA,TRBD2,TRBV4-1,TRBJ2-3,TGCGCCAGCAGCCAGGGACTAGCGGCTAGCACAGATACGCAGTATTTT,CASSQGLAASTDTQYF
NA,TRBD1,TRBV19,TRBJ2-7,TGTGCCAGTAGTATCCTCTCCGGGACAGGGACCCGCGAGCAGTACTTC,CASSILSGTGTREQYF
NA,TRBD1,TRBV19,TRBJ2-1,TGTGCCAGTAGTACGACAGGGGGCGAAGAGCAGTTCTTC,CASSTTGGEEQFF
NA,TRBD2,TRBV7-2,TRBJ2-5,TGTGCCAGCAGCTTGGTACTAGCGGGAGAGGAGACCCAGTACTTC,CASSLVLAGEETQYF
NA,NA,TRBV18,TRBJ2-4,TGTGCCAGCTCACCAAGCGAGGAGGGCATTCAGTACTTC,CASSPSEEGIQYF
NA,NA,TRBV5-1,TRBJ2-7,TGCGCCAGCAGCAGAGGGTCAAGCGAACAGCAGTACTTC,CASSRGSSEQQYF
NA,NA,TRBV5-1,TRBJ2-2,TGCGCCAGCAGCTTGGATCCGGGGGTAACCGGGGAGCTGTTTTTT,CASSLDPGVTGELFF
few,TRBD1,TRBV7-9,TRBJ1-1,TGTGCCAGCAGCCAGCGACAGGGGGAGAACACTGAAGCTTTCTTT,CASSQRQGENTEAFF
once,NA,TRBV12-2,TRBJ1-2,TGTGCAAGTCGCTTAGAGCCCCCCAGGGTAATCCGAAGATGGGGCTACACCTTC,CASRLEPPRVIRRWGYTF
NA,NA,TRBV27,TRBJ1-2,TGTGCCAGCAGTTTAAAGGGGAACTATGGCTACACCTTC,CASSLKGNYGYTF
NA,NA,TRBV30,TRBJ2-2,TGTGCCTACCCCCAAGGGGTGACCGGGGAGCTGTTTTTT,CAYPQGVTGELFF
NA,TRBD1,TRBV6-4,TRBJ1-2,TGTGCCAGCAGTGATACAGGGGGCAGAGGTGGCTACACCTTC,CASSDTGGRGGYTF
NA,NA,TRBV15,TRBJ2-1,TGTGCCACCAGCAGAGATATGGGGCCCTACAATGAGCAGTTCTTC,CATSRDMGPYNEQFF
NA,NA,TRBV28,TRBJ2-7,TGTGCCAGCAGTCTTACAGGCTTCAGGAGCTCCTACGAGCAGTACTTC,CASSLTGFRSSYEQYF
NA,NA,TRBV18,TRBJ1-1,TGTGCCAGCTCACCCCGCTCTGGGGCAGCGAACACTGAAGCTTTCTTT,CASSPRSGAANTEAFF
once,NA,TRBV6-1,TRBJ1-5,TGTGCCAGCAGAGAAGACAGGATCCAGCCCCAGCATTTT,CASREDRIQPQHF
NA,NA,TRBV28,TRBJ2-7,TGTGCCAGCAGTTTACTGCAGGGCTACGAGCAGTACTTC,CASSLLQGYEQYF
NA,NA,TRBV15,TRBJ2-3,TGTGCCACCAGCAGGGCGGGGCGCCCCGGCACAGATACGCAGTATTTT,CATSRAGRPGTDTQYF
NA,TRBD2,TRBV10-3,TRBJ2-1,TGTGCCATCAGTGAGTCAGTTAGCGGGGGATACAATGAGCAGTTCTTC,CAISESVSGGYNEQFF
NA,NA,TRBV10-3,TRBJ1-1,TGTGCCATCAGGGGACCGGACAGCACTGAAGCTTTCTTT,CAIRGPDSTEAFF
NA,NA,TRBV28,TRBJ1-5,TGTGCCAGCAGTTTGACGGGTCAGCCCCAGCATTTT,CASSLTGQPQHF
NA,TRBD1,TRBV5-1,TRBJ1-6,TGCGCCAGCAGCTTTGGCGTCCGGGACAGTAATTCACCCCTCCACTTT,CASSFGVRDSNSPLHF
NA,NA,TRBV7-9,TRBJ2-5,TGTGCCAGCAGCCGCCCCAGGGGTATGGAGACCCAGTACTTC,CASSRPRGMETQYF
NA,NA,TRBV9,TRBJ1-6,TGTGCCAGCAGCGCCACGGGGAATTCACCCCTCCACTTT,CASSATGNSPLHF
NA,TRBD2,TRBV14,TRBJ2-5,TGTGCCAGCAGCCAAGCACTAGCGGGAACGGAGACCCAGTACTTC,CASSQALAGTETQYF
NA,NA,TRBV15,TRBJ2-2,TGTGCCACCAGCAGAGAGTCGGGGACCGGGGAGCTGTTTTTT,CATSRESGTGELFF
NA,NA,TRBV15,TRBJ1-4,TGTGCCACCAGCAGAGATCGCGGGACGGTGGAAAAACTGTTTTTT,CATSRDRGTVEKLFF
NA,NA,TRBV7-3,TRBJ2-2,TGTGCCAGCAGCTTAGGGCTAGCTCTATCCGGGGAGCTGTTTTTT,CASSLGLALSGELFF
once,NA,TRBV5-1,TRBJ2-2,TGCGCCAGCAGCATCAGGACAGTTACCGGGGAGCTGTTTTTT,CASSIRTVTGELFF
NA,NA,TRBV7-6,TRBJ2-2,TGTGCCAGCAGCCCTCTAGAGACCGGGGAGCTGTTTTTT,CASSPLETGELFF
NA,NA,TRBV5-4,TRBJ1-1,TGTGCCAGCAGGAGGACAGTGAACACTGAAGCTTTCTTT,CASRRTVNTEAFF
NA,NA,TRBV28,TRBJ2-1,TGTGCCAGCAGTTTGTTTGCAGTCAGGGACAATGAGCAGTTCTTC,CASSLFAVRDNEQFF
NA,NA,TRBV7-9,TRBJ2-7,TGTGCCAGCAGCTTAGGTGGCAGTCGCTCCTACGAGCAGTACTTC,CASSLGGSRSYEQYF
NA,NA,TRBV5-4,TRBJ1-1,TGTGCCAGCAGCTTGGGAGGTGTGGGGAGGGGTCAAGAAGCTTTCTTT,CASSLGGVGRGQEAFF
NA,NA,TRBV5-1,TRBJ1-1,TGCGCCAGCAAAGGGGAACAGTTGAACACTGAAGCTTTCTTT,CASKGEQLNTEAFF
NA,NA,TRBV6-6,TRBJ1-5,TGTGCCAGCCAAGTCGCGGGGGCCGCCATTCATTTT,CASQVAGAAIHF
NA,NA,TRBV28,TRBJ1-1,TGTGCCAGCAGTATTTCAACTTTCCTCAACTCTGAAGCTTTCTTT,CASSISTFLNSEAFF